These T cell receptor beta chains were read from a single sample in a study of identical twins. TCRdb analysed the 5' RACE reads with MiXCR anew, one entry per CDR3 protein. The data show 400,000 to 500,000 distinct CDR3 sequences, about 18% seen once. Sequenced material: naive T cells sorted from blood. These receptors originate from a man between 50 and 59 years old in good health. CDR3s include the opening cysteine and the closing phenylalanine or tryptophan. The order of the fields is D gene, J gene, V gene, clone size, CDR3 protein, CDR3 DNA. D genes are given only for firm matches. Not all rows give a size; the values are once, few, many and, for expanded clones, a class.

.	TRBJ1-2	TRBV6-1	.	CATSGNSYGYTF	TGTGCCACCTCAGGGAATTCTTATGGCTACACCTTC
.	TRBJ2-3	TRBV20-1	few	CSARGAGNTDTQYF	TGCAGTGCCAGGGGGGCGGGGAACACAGATACGCAGTATTTT
TRBD2	TRBJ2-1	TRBV11-2	many	CASSLGLLADSYNEQFF	TGTGCCAGCAGCTTAGGTCTCCTAGCGGACTCCTACAATGAGCAGTTCTTC
.	TRBJ2-7	TRBV5-1	many	CASSLATGNEQYF	TGCGCCAGCAGCTTGGCTACGGGGAACGAGCAGTACTTC
.	TRBJ2-1	TRBV9	.	CASSVGGGRHNEQFF	TGTGCCAGCAGCGTTGGGGGGGGCAGGCACAATGAGCAGTTCTTC
.	TRBJ1-5	TRBV11-1	many	CASSHASGHLSSNQPQHF	TGTGCCAGCAGCCACGCATCGGGACACCTTTCTAGCAATCAGCCCCAGCATTTT
.	TRBJ1-1	TRBV5-1	few	CASSGGSNTEAFF	TGCGCCAGCAGCGGCGGATCGAACACTGAAGCTTTCTTT
.	TRBJ2-3	TRBV5-1	many	CASSLAQKDTQYF	TGCGCCAGCAGCTTGGCCCAAAAAGATACGCAGTATTTT
TRBD1	TRBJ2-7	TRBV5-1	few	CASSLDRGRAYEQYF	TGCGCCAGCAGCTTGGACAGGGGTAGGGCCTACGAGCAGTACTTC
TRBD2	TRBJ2-1	TRBV11-2	few	CASSLWLAGAHEQFF	TGTGCCAGCAGCTTATGGCTAGCGGGAGCCCATGAGCAGTTCTTC
.	TRBJ1-5	TRBV5-1	.	CASSLGAGKDNQPQHF	TGCGCCAGCAGCTTGGGAGCAGGGAAGGACAATCAGCCCCAGCATTTT
TRBD1	TRBJ2-7	TRBV20-1	.	CSARGTGPSYEQYF	TGCAGTGCTAGAGGGACAGGTCCGTCCTACGAGCAGTACTTC
TRBD1	TRBJ1-2	TRBV6-5	.	CASSSLSGTGFRGYTF	TGTGCCAGCAGTTCCCTTTCCGGGACAGGGTTTCGGGGCTACACCTTC
.	TRBJ1-1	TRBV7-2	.	CASSSTSHTEAFF	TGTGCCAGCAGCTCCACAAGTCACACTGAAGCTTTCTTT
TRBD2	TRBJ2-1	TRBV4-3	few	CASSQSLIAGGPYEQFF	TGCGCCAGCAGCCAATCATTGATAGCGGGGGGGCCTTATGAGCAGTTCTTC
.	TRBJ1-5	TRBV2	.	CASRVINQPQHF	TGTGCCAGCAGGGTCATCAATCAGCCCCAGCATTTT
.	TRBJ1-5	TRBV6-5	few	CASSYSPNREYNQPQHF	TGTGCCAGCAGTTACTCGCCTAACAGGGAATACAATCAGCCCCAGCATTTT
.	TRBJ2-3	TRBV20-1	many	CSARSFSASTDTQYF	TGCAGTGCTAGAAGCTTCAGTGCTAGCACAGATACGCAGTATTTT
.	TRBJ1-6	TRBV10-3	few	CAISEGSPLHF	TGTGCCATCAGTGAGGGATCACCCCTCCACTTT
.	TRBJ2-7	TRBV11-2	.	CASSFNEGPYEQYF	TGTGCCAGCAGCTTTAACGAGGGACCCTACGAGCAGTACTTC
.	TRBJ1-1	TRBV29-1	few	CSVEGGRVTEAFF	TGCAGCGTTGAAGGGGGGCGAGTCACTGAAGCTTTCTTT
TRBD1	TRBJ1-6	TRBV7-9	.	CASTNRDRGGSPLHF	TGTGCCAGCACCAATCGCGACAGGGGAGGGTCACCCCTCCACTTT
.	TRBJ2-5	TRBV19	few	CASSRGDRVEETQYF	TGTGCCAGTAGTAGGGGGGATCGTGTCGAAGAGACCCAGTACTTC
.	TRBJ2-3	TRBV28	.	CASSLGPWLAQDTQYF	TGTGCCAGCAGTTTAGGCCCGTGGCTAGCACAAGATACGCAGTATTTT
TRBD2	TRBJ2-1	TRBV5-4	many	CASSWTSGRNEQFF	TGTGCCAGCAGCTGGACTAGCGGACGGAATGAGCAGTTCTTC
TRBD2	TRBJ2-1	TRBV4-1	few	CATGLADNEQFF	TGCGCCACAGGACTAGCGGACAATGAGCAGTTCTTC
.	TRBJ2-7	TRBV15	few	CATSRVGQTYEQYF	TGTGCCACCAGCAGAGTAGGACAGACATACGAGCAGTACTTC
.	TRBJ2-3	TRBV6-2/TRBV6-3	.	CASSYSVTSTDTQYF	TGTGCCAGCAGTTATAGCGTTACTAGCACAGATACGCAGTATTTT
.	TRBJ2-7	TRBV11-2	few	CASSFVRDSYEQYF	TGTGCCAGCAGCTTCGTGCGGGACTCCTACGAGCAGTACTTC
TRBD2	TRBJ2-5	TRBV7-8	few	CASTTSGGSETQYF	TGTGCCAGCACAACTAGCGGGGGGTCAGAGACCCAGTACTTC
.	TRBJ1-1	TRBV28	.	CASIGTLNTEAFF	TGTGCCAGCATCGGGACATTGAACACTGAAGCTTTCTTT